This TCR beta chain came from a study of blood T cell repertoires in COVID-19. Study context: T cells, B-cell-depleted T cells, or PBMCs supplied cDNA or gDNA.

The protocol was immunoSEQ multiplex PCR, while the TCRdb copy is restricted to in-frame clones and leaves out a portion. The table includes roughly 500,000 clones, less than 90% detected once. Participants were aged roughly 18 to 89 years from more than 20 US areas. Participant-given clinical history determined each cohort assignment. Recovery meant two consecutive negative NP/OP PCR tests, professional clearance, or resolved symptoms. This CDR3 region has 16 residues. Germline V gene data show CDR1 as MNHNS and CDR2 as SASEGT. The V and J ends lost 0 bases and 0 bases respectively, with 8 bases between them.

The sample consisted of PBMCs or T cells enriched from blood (not recorded which). The chain carries TRBV6-1 and TRBJ1-4; no reliable D call. This clonotype originated in a woman aged 55-70 years who had recovered from COVID-19. The CDR3 is CASSEAWRATNEKLFF. The CDR3 DNA reads as TGTGCCAGCAGTGAAGCGTGGAGGGCAACTAATGAAAAACTGTTTTTT.